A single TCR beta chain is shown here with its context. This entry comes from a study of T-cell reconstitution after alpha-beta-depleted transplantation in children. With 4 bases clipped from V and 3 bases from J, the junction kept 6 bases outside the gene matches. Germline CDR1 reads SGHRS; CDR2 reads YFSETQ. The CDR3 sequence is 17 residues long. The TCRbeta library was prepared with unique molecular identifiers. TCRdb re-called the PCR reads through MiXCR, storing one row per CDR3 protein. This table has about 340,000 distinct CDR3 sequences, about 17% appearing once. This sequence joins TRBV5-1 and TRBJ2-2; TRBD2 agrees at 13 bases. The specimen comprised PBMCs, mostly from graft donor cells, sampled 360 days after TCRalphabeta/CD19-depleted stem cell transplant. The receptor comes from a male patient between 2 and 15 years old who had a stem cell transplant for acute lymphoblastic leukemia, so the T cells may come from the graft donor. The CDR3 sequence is CASSPGLAGVYTGELFF. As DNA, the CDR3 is TGCGCCAGCAGCCCCGGACTAGCGGGAGTCTACACCGGGGAGCTGTTTTTT.